The rows below give T cell receptor beta chains drawn from one sample of a study of cytomegalovirus exposure and HLA in healthy donors. Some clones are missing from TCRdb's copy, which holds only in-frame ones; the method was immunoSEQ multiplex PCR. The table includes roughly 120,000 clones, approximately 8% detected once. Sequencing was carried out using PBMCs. The receptors derive from a woman aged 35 to 49 in good health and CMV-seropositive. The CDR3 runs from the conserved cysteine through the conserved F or W. Fields, in order: V gene, clone size, CDR3 protein. Size is stated for part of the rows, as once, few or many counts, or as a class when the clone is expanded.

v_call: TRBV6-4; clone_size: -; cdr3_aa: CASSEDSGGATDTQYF
v_call: TRBV6-1; clone_size: few; cdr3_aa: CASSGGTGGAYNEQFF
v_call: TRBV14; clone_size: few; cdr3_aa: CASSPGQGRNQPQHF
v_call: TRBV30; clone_size: once; cdr3_aa: CAWYKGGYTEAFF
v_call: TRBV5-5; clone_size: -; cdr3_aa: CASSLGTATYGYTF
v_call: TRBV18; clone_size: -; cdr3_aa: CASSAQGQGARETQYF
v_call: TRBV25-1; clone_size: -; cdr3_aa: CAIKTGGDGYTF
v_call: TRBV7-2; clone_size: -; cdr3_aa: CASSLYGPREGTEAFF
v_call: TRBV7-3; clone_size: -; cdr3_aa: CASSPKTTGSEQYF
v_call: TRBV5-1; clone_size: few; cdr3_aa: CASSLLRGPNEQFF
v_call: TRBV6-5; clone_size: few; cdr3_aa: CASSPGDKRTDTQYF
v_call: TRBV30; clone_size: -; cdr3_aa: CAWNQGSTEAFF
v_call: TRBV7-2; clone_size: few; cdr3_aa: CASSLSGGSSYEQYF
v_call: TRBV7-6; clone_size: few; cdr3_aa: CASSRGHMNTEAFF
v_call: TRBV7-9; clone_size: -; cdr3_aa: CASATGAPNYGYTF
v_call: TRBV28; clone_size: few; cdr3_aa: CASSYDWLGQPQHF
v_call: TRBV19; clone_size: few; cdr3_aa: CASSITGTRSPGLDF
v_call: TRBV5-1; clone_size: few; cdr3_aa: CASSLGSQGAGYEQYF
v_call: TRBV7-8; clone_size: few; cdr3_aa: CASSTRQGQGRNQPQHF
v_call: TRBV6-5; clone_size: few; cdr3_aa: CASSLTGNSGNTIYF
v_call: TRBV28; clone_size: -; cdr3_aa: CASSLSPSWTSGVPNQFF
v_call: TRBV4-2; clone_size: few; cdr3_aa: CASSQDIGTENEKLFF
v_call: TRBV29-1; clone_size: few; cdr3_aa: CSVEAGGINEQFF
v_call: TRBV5-4; clone_size: few; cdr3_aa: CASSLVGGQGYTF
v_call: TRBV7-7; clone_size: -; cdr3_aa: CASSFGENTEAFF
v_call: TRBV29-1; clone_size: -; cdr3_aa: CSVEEQGPNTEAFF
v_call: TRBV10-3; clone_size: few; cdr3_aa: CAIGGEVRHGNEQFF
v_call: TRBV5-1; clone_size: -; cdr3_aa: CASSFLAGSSTDTQYF
v_call: TRBV5-1; clone_size: -; cdr3_aa: CASSLDLQGAGTEAFF
v_call: TRBV7-2; clone_size: few; cdr3_aa: CASSWGVGVNYGYTF
v_call: TRBV5-1; clone_size: -; cdr3_aa: CASSLSVTETDTQYF
v_call: TRBV5-1; clone_size: few; cdr3_aa: CASSLHGQGQGFYEQYF
v_call: TRBV2; clone_size: few; cdr3_aa: CASSRGAGTYEQYF
v_call: TRBV9; clone_size: -; cdr3_aa: CASSVEGPSTDTQYF
v_call: TRBV5-1; clone_size: -; cdr3_aa: CASSLEGQGSDEQYF
v_call: TRBV9; clone_size: -; cdr3_aa: CASSPLTGPEQYF
v_call: TRBV2; clone_size: few; cdr3_aa: CASSPLPARSPLHF
v_call: TRBV5-1; clone_size: -; cdr3_aa: CASSSTGPNTEAFF
v_call: TRBV7-8; clone_size: few; cdr3_aa: CASSSKAGTGTYEQYF
v_call: TRBV28; clone_size: few; cdr3_aa: CASYEAGTGFQPQHF
v_call: TRBV10-3; clone_size: -; cdr3_aa: CAIRTGTGKETQYF
v_call: TRBV27; clone_size: -; cdr3_aa: CASKRYSGEKLFF